The 13 T cell receptor beta chains in this list originate from one sample, sequenced in a study of chemoradiotherapy in HPV16-positive cancers. TCRdb's copy holds only in-frame clones and misses some; the assay was immunoSEQ multiplex PCR. The repertoire holds just under 450 clones, with just under 90% as singletons. Sequenced here: tumor tissue, sampled from a patient who underwent chemoradiotherapy. Receptors were obtained from a human donor with HPV-associated anogenital cancer.

In this sample, this clone turned up a few times. The gene calls are TRBV7-2 and TRBJ2-7; TRBD1 matches at 7 bases. Per the germline V gene, CDR1 is SGHTA and CDR2 is FQGNSA. The trim removed 1 base at V and 3 bases at J, leaving 9 bases unmatched. The length of the CDR3 is 16 residues. CDR3 coding DNA: TGTGCCAGCAGCTTAGGCTCCGGGACAGCTTTCTACGAGCAGTACTTC. It translates to CASSLGSGTAFYEQYF.

This rearrangement joins TRBV6-6 to TRBJ1-4; 8 positions agree with TRBD1. This CDR3 is 15 amino acids long. Trimming took 6 bases from V and 7 from J; bases not matched to a gene: 10. The germline V gene has CDR1 MNHNY and CDR2 SVGAGI (reference sequence). Here the CDR3 DNA reads TGTGCCAGCAGACAAGGACAGGGAAGTGTTGAAAAACTGTTTTTT. It specifies CASRQGQGSVEKLFF.

CDR3 in amino acids: CASRLLVATLSETQYF. CDR3 DNA sequence: TGTGCCAGCAGGCTGCTCGTAGCTACACTCTCTGAGACCCAGTACTTC. The chain employs TRBV21-1 and TRBJ2-5; the table's D call, TRBD2, has no DNA check behind it. TRBV21-1 is shown as a pseudogene. This CDR3 region has 16 residues.

This clone was picked up one time. This rearrangement joins TRBV4-1 to TRBJ2-4; 9 bases are a match to TRBD2. The CDR3 is 16 amino acids. CDR1 and CDR2 from the germline V gene are MGHRA and YSYEKL. V gave up 10 bases and J gave up 2 bases; unmatched junction bases: 12. The CDR3 DNA reads TGCGCCACCAAGGTTTCGGCTAGCGGGACCAAAAACATTCAGTACTTC. Encoded protein: CATKVSASGTKNIQYF.

The V and J genes are TRBV14 and TRBJ1-1; a weak D match, TRBD1 (6 bases). The V gene lost 1 base and the J gene lost 8 bases, with 17 bases spanning the gap. The germline V gene has CDR1 SGHDN and CDR2 FVKESK. CDR3 size: 15 residues. The CDR3 region is CASSQVSGRGSEAFF. CDR3 DNA: TGTGCCAGCAGCCAAGTGTCCGGGAGGGGGTCCGAAGCTTTCTTT.

CDR3 amino acids: CAWSGTEVAKNIQYF. Here the CDR3 DNA reads TGTGCCTGGAGTGGGACCGAGGTAGCCAAAAACATTCAGTACTTC. The V gene is TRBV30, the J gene TRBJ2-4; D is undetermined. The germline V and J ends were trimmed by 1 base and 0 bases, with 10 bases remaining between them. The CDR3 length is 15 residues. The germline V gene has CDR1 GTSNPN and CDR2 SVGIG (reference sequence).

This sequence joins TRBV27 and TRBJ2-7; D perhaps matches TRBD1 (8 bases). The CDR3 totals 15 residues. V shed 5 bases and J shed 2 bases, with 16 bases lying between them. Germline CDR1 MNHEY, CDR2 SMNVEV (reference sequence). Here the CDR3 reads CASSRGGTGPYEQYF. CDR3 DNA sequence: TGTGCCAGCAGTAGGGGGGGGACAGGACCCTACGAGCAGTACTTC.

This chain joins TRBV19 and TRBJ1-1; D remains unclear. Trimming cost V 7 bases and J 0 bases, with 9 bases left between them. The CDR3 is 13 amino acids. CDR1 LNHDA and CDR2 SQIVND come from the germline V gene (reference sequence). The CDR3 sequence is CASKTQMNTEAFF. For the CDR3, the DNA is TGTGCCAGTAAGACACAGATGAACACTGAAGCTTTCTTT.

A few counts support this clone. The gene calls are TRBV11-3 and TRBJ2-7; TRBD1 might be the D (5 bases). Between the trimmed V and J ends, which lost 4 bases and 0 bases, there was a span of 7 bases. The CDR3 totals 13 residues. The germline CDR1 and CDR2 sequences are SGHNT and YENEEA. The CDR3 reads CASSSTDSYEQYF. The DNA of the CDR3 is TGTGCCAGCAGCTCGACAGACTCCTACGAGCAGTACTTC.

The gene calls are TRBV5-1 and TRBJ1-3; D might be TRBD1 (5 bases). There are 13 residues in the CDR3. The germline V and J ends were trimmed by 4 bases and 11 bases, with 16 bases remaining between them. Per the germline V gene, CDR1 is SGHRS and CDR2 is YFSETQ. CDR3 in DNA: TGCGCCAGCAGCGGGCAGGGTCCCGGGGCCATATATTTT. Protein sequence: CASSGQGPGAIYF.

The chain uses TRBV7-9 and TRBJ1-4; TRBD1 is a possible D gene (6 bases). The CDR3 covers 14 residues. CDR1 is SEHNR, CDR2 FQNEAQ, per germline (reference sequence). With 2 bases removed from V and 7 bases from J, the gap between germline ends came to 11 bases. In nucleotides, the CDR3 is TGTGCCAGCAGCTTACAGGGGTTTACTGAAAAACTGTTTTTT. It codes for CASSLQGFTEKLFF.

In this sample, this clone turned up a few times. J is TRBJ1-1 and V is TRBV2; the D is unclear. The CDR3 extends over 13 amino acids. Trimming pared 6 bases from V and 0 bases from J, leaving 8 bases between. In germline, CDR1 is SNHLY, CDR2 FYNNEI. The CDR3 region is CASRNTMNTEAFF. DNA of the CDR3: TGTGCCAGCAGGAATACGATGAACACTGAAGCTTTCTTT. The full variable domain, in which reference TRBV2 and TRBJ1-1 provide the parts outside the CDR3, is EPEVTQTPSHQVTQMGQEVILRCVPISNHLYFYWYRQILGQKVEFLVSFYNNEISEKSEIFDDQFSVERPDGSNFTLKIRSTKLEDSAMYFCASRNTMNTEAFFGQGTRLTVV.

V and J are TRBV11-2 and TRBJ2-5; D possibly corresponds to TRBD1 (7 bases). V lost 3 bases to trimming and J lost 5 bases, with 16 bases between them. The germline CDR1 and CDR2 sequences are SGHAT and FQNNGV. The CDR3 has 15 amino acids. CDR3 loop: CASSLQTGSGETQYF. DNA of the CDR3: TGTGCCAGCAGCTTGCAGACAGGGAGCGGGGAGACCCAGTACTTC.